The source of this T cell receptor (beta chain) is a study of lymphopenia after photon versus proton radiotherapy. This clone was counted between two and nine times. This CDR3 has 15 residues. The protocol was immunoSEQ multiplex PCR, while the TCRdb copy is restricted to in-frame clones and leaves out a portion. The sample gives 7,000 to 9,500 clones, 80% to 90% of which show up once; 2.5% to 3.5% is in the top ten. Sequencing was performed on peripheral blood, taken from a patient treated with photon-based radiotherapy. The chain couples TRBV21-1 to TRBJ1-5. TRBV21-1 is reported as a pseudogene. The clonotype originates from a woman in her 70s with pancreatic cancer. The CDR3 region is CASSKAYRSNQPQHF. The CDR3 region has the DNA TGTGCCAGCAGCAAAGCGTACCGCAGCAATCAGCCCCAGCATTTT.